The sequence of this T cell receptor beta chain was determined in a study of T cell repertoires in cytomegalovirus infection. With regard to this clonotype: Its matching antigen is unknown.

This CDR3 region has 16 residues. Germline CDR1 reads KGHSH; CDR2 reads LQKENI. With V trimmed by 3 bases and J by 4 bases, 10 bases remained unmatched. TCRdb analysed the reads with MiXCR anew, one entry per CDR3 protein. Here the sample spans about 350,000 distinct CDR3 sequences, roughly a third being singletons. The TCR originated in a human donor in good health (CMV status not recorded). Some clones in this sample may be carry-over from other donors' samples. Here the sequenced sample was cultured PBMCs, taken from culture after CMV antigen stimulation. The genes are TRBV18 and TRBJ2-3, with 7 bases matching TRBD2. CDR3 nucleotide sequence: TGTGCCAGCTCACCCTCTCCTAGCGGATCTGCAGATACGCAGTATTTT. It translates to CASSPSPSGSADTQYF.